The 18 T cell receptor beta chains in this list originate from one sample, sequenced in a study of OX40 agonist ivuxolimab in advanced cancers. This table comes from immunoSEQ multiplex PCR, and its TCRdb copy is limited to in-frame clones, with some not included. The repertoire holds some 99,000 clones, with roughly 87% as singletons. The material was CD4+ or CD8+ T cells sorted from blood, obtained in a trial of the OX40 agonist ivuxolimab. The receptor source for this set is an adult with an advanced solid tumor such as melanoma, head and neck, liver or kidney cancer.

There are a few counts of this clone. The rearrangement joins TRBV5-1 to TRBJ2-5, with 7 bases aligning to TRBD2. Losses at the gene ends were 5 bases for V and 5 bases for J; bases not matched to a gene: 9. Germline lookup yields CDR1 SGHRS and CDR2 YFSETQ. The CDR3 has 14 amino acids. CDR3 nucleotides: TGCGCCAGCAGTCGCCAGCGGGGTTGGGAGACCCAGTACTTC. Translating it yields CASSRQRGWETQYF.

Here the CDR3 reads CASSLSDDYEQYF. For the CDR3, the DNA is TGTGCCAGCAGCTTATCGGATGACTACGAGCAGTACTTC. The gene calls are TRBV7-2 and TRBJ2-7; D is ambiguous. The ends were cut back, 2 bases at V and 3 bases at J, with 8 bases in the middle. The germline V gene has CDR1 SGHTA and CDR2 FQGNSA. The CDR3 length is 13 residues.

The V gene is TRBV9, the J gene TRBJ2-7; the D gene is possibly TRBD2 (5 bases). The V gene lost 0 bases and the J gene lost 3 bases, with 19 bases spanning the gap. This CDR3 has 17 residues. Germline V gives CDR1 SGDLS, CDR2 YYNGEE. The chain's CDR3 is CASSVATRTAVNYEQYF. The CDR3 DNA reads as TGTGCCAGCAGCGTAGCTACACGGACTGCGGTGAACTACGAGCAGTACTTC.

J is TRBJ2-1 and V is TRBV11-2, with TRBD2 identical over 7 bases. The length of the CDR3 is 15 residues. Germline lookup yields CDR1 SGHAT and CDR2 FQNNGV. J lost 1 base, V lost 1 base, and 1 base had no gene match. CDR3: CASSLGAGSYNEQFF. CDR3 bases: TGTGCCAGCAGCTTAGGAGCGGGATCCTACAATGAGCAGTTCTTC.

The gene calls are TRBV6-5 and TRBJ2-5; D is possibly TRBD1 or TRBD2 (5 bases each). Trimming took 6 bases from V and 5 from J, leaving 16 bases between them. This CDR3 comprises 14 residues. Germline assignment: CDR1 MNHEY and CDR2 SVGAGI. The CDR3 region has the DNA TGTGCCAGCAGCCGAACGGGACCTTGGGAGACCCAGTACTTC. This sequence encodes CASSRTGPWETQYF.

V usage is TRBV29-1 and J usage is TRBJ2-7; 10 nucleotides line up with TRBD2. Trimming cost V 5 bases and J 6 bases; bases outside gene matches: 4. Germline assignment: CDR1 SQVTM and CDR2 ANQGSEA. The CDR3 length is 12 residues. The CDR3 spells CSVSGRAVEQYF. Here the CDR3 DNA reads TGCAGCGTTAGCGGGAGGGCCGTCGAGCAGTACTTC.

V usage is TRBV29-1 and J usage is TRBJ2-7, with TRBD2 matching 7 bases. The junction had 8 bases not matched to a gene; V was cut back by 4 bases and J by 2 bases. The CDR3 length is 14 residues. The germline gives CDR1 SQVTM, CDR2 ANQGSEA. The CDR3 sequence is CSVGVGGRAYEQYF. For the CDR3, the DNA is TGCAGCGTTGGGGTCGGGGGGAGAGCCTACGAGCAGTACTTC.

V is TRBV5-1 and J is TRBJ2-3; D is perhaps TRBD1 (5 bases). The CDR3 is 15 amino acids. Trimming stripped 1 base from V and 2 bases from J, with 11 bases between. Germline V lookup: CDR1 SGHRS, CDR2 YFSETQ. CDR3 residues: CASSLIQVNTDTQYF. In DNA form, the CDR3 reads TGCGCCAGCAGCTTGATACAGGTCAACACAGATACGCAGTATTTT.

This clone was observed a single time. V gene TRBV28 combines with J gene TRBJ1-4, with D possibly TRBD1 on 5 matching bases. This CDR3 spans 15 amino acids. The V and J ends lost 4 bases and 6 bases respectively, with 15 bases between them. Germline V gene lookup returns CDR1 MDHEN and CDR2 SYDVKM. Here the CDR3 DNA reads TGTGCCAGCAGTTCTCCGGGGCCCAGCGATGAAAAACTGTTTTTT. As protein: CASSSPGPSDEKLFF. Variable domain in full (rest from reference TRBV28 and TRBJ1-4): DVKVTQSSRYLVKRTGEKVFLECVQDMDHENMFWYRQDPGLGLRLIYFSYDVKMKEKGDIPEGYSVSREKKERFSLILESASTNQTSMYLCASSSPGPSDEKLFFGSGTQLSVL.

The V and J genes are TRBV15 and TRBJ1-2, with a tentative D call TRBD1 (5 bases). The CDR3 is 13 amino acids. CDR1 is LNHNV, CDR2 YYDKDF, per germline (reference sequence). V was cut by 0 bases and J by 4 bases, with 6 bases left in between. The CDR3 nucleotides read TGTGCCACCAGCAGAGATAGGGGCTATGGCTACACCTTC. This gives the protein CATSRDRGYGYTF.

The V gene is TRBV2, the J gene TRBJ2-7; D possibly corresponds to TRBD1 (5 bases). V gave up 4 bases and J gave up 5 bases, with 9 bases separating them. CDR3 size: 12 residues. Germline values: CDR1 SNHLY, CDR2 FYNNEI. The CDR3 DNA reads as TGTGCCAGCAGTGGAGCAGGGAACGAGCAGTACTTC. Encoded protein: CASSGAGNEQYF.

This chain connects TRBV7-3 to TRBJ2-1; 11 nucleotides agree with TRBD2. Per the germline V gene, CDR1 is SGHTA and CDR2 is FQGTGA. This CDR3 is 17 amino acids long. V trimming: 3 bases; J trimming: 6 bases; junction bases outside the gene matches: 10. The CDR3 region is CASSFTSGSSLFNEQFF. CDR3 bases: TGTGCCAGCAGCTTTACTAGCGGGAGTTCGCTATTCAATGAGCAGTTCTTC.

The rearrangement links TRBV19 to TRBJ1-2; 12 bases agree with TRBD1. The junction had 9 bases not matched to a gene; V was cut back by 3 bases and J by 4 bases. The CDR3 consists of 17 residues. The germline V gene encodes CDR1 LNHDA and CDR2 SQIVND (reference sequence). Written as DNA, the CDR3 is TGTGCCAGTAGTATCGGGGGACAGGGGGCGGCACTCTATGGCTACACCTTC. Translated: CASSIGGQGAALYGYTF.

The sample holds one count of this clone. This rearrangement joins TRBV10-3 to TRBJ1-5; D unresolved. CDR3 length: 17 residues. V was trimmed by 0 bases and J by 0 bases, leaving 12 bases between them. Germline CDR1 is ENHRY and CDR2 is SYGVKD. As DNA, the CDR3 is TGTGCCATCAGTGAGTCGAAAGGGCTTTATAGCAATCAGCCCCAGCATTTT. Translated: CAISESKGLYSNQPQHF.

The CDR3 nucleotides read TGTGCCAGCAGCCCCAGGCGACAAGAGACCCAGTACTTC. It translates to CASSPRRQETQYF. The rearrangement uses TRBV7-2 and TRBJ2-5, with D unclear. V gave up 5 bases and J gave up 2 bases, with 9 bases separating them. The CDR3 has 13 residues. Germline CDR1 SGHTA, CDR2 FQGNSA.

V gene TRBV4-3 combines with J gene TRBJ1-1; D may be TRBD1 (6 bases). CDR1 is LGHNA and CDR2 is YSLEER in the germline V gene. V was pared by 1 base and J by 4 bases, with 13 bases between. CDR3 length: 15 amino acids. CDR3 DNA: TGCGCCAGCAGCCAAGTGAGGGGGACCGGCACTGAAGCTTTCTTT. Amino acids: CASSQVRGTGTEAFF.

This chain connects TRBV19 to TRBJ2-7; D is perhaps TRBD1 (6 bases). The CDR3 is 12 residues long. In germline, CDR1 is LNHDA, CDR2 SQIVND (reference sequence). V was clipped by 5 bases and J by 4 bases, with 9 bases between them. Here the CDR3 DNA reads TGTGCCAGTAGTGTCAGGGGATACGAGCAGTACTTC. Its translation: CASSVRGYEQYF. The variable domain in full, completed from reference TRBV19 and TRBJ2-7, reads DGGITQSPKYLFRKEGQNVTLSCEQNLNHDAMYWYRQDPGQGLRLIYYSQIVNDFQKGDIAEGYSVSREKKESFPLTVTSAQKNPTAFYLCASSVRGYEQYFGPGTRLTVT.

The rearrangement links TRBV30 to TRBJ2-7, with D possibly being TRBD1 or TRBD2 (5 bases each). With 4 bases removed from V and 3 bases from J, the gap between germline ends came to 16 bases. The CDR3 runs 14 residues. Germline CDR1 and CDR2: GTSNPN and SVGIG (reference sequence). The CDR3, as DNA: TGTGCCTGGAACCTAGGACAAGGAGGCTACGAGCAGTACTTC. It is translated as CAWNLGQGGYEQYF. Full variable domain (rest looked up from reference TRBV30 and TRBJ2-7): SQTIHQWPATLVQPVGSPLSLECTVEGTSNPNLYWYRQAAGRGLQLLFYSVGIGQISSEVPQNLSASRPQDRQFILSSKKLLLSDSGFYLCAWNLGQGGYEQYFGPGTRLTVT.